A selection of T cell receptor beta chains follows, all from one sample in a study of shared clonotypes between healthy human individuals. Using immunoSEQ multiplex PCR, the repertoire was profiled, and TCRdb retains in-frame clones only, with some absent. The table records about 2 million clones, approximately 94% of them present only once. Sequencing was done on a sample of naive CD8+ T cells sorted from blood. These receptors were taken from a man between 18 and 35 years old in good health. Each CDR3 is given with its conserved first and last residue. D genes are given only for firm matches. Some rows have no size entry. The others give once, few or many, or a class for an expanded clone.

d_gene: TRBD1
j_gene: TRBJ1-4
abundance: NA
v_gene: TRBV7-9
CDR3aa: CASSPQGALEKLFF
CDR3nt: TGTGCCAGCAGTCCACAGGGGGCATTAGAAAAACTGTTTTTT

d_gene: TRBD1
j_gene: TRBJ1-2
abundance: NA
v_gene: TRBV6-6
CDR3aa: CASSFGTGRNYGYTF
CDR3nt: TGTGCCAGCAGTTTCGGGACAGGGAGGAACTATGGCTACACCTTC

d_gene: NA
j_gene: TRBJ2-7
abundance: NA
v_gene: TRBV19
CDR3aa: CASSIRGNPYEQYF
CDR3nt: TGTGCCAGTAGTATCCGCGGGAATCCCTACGAGCAGTACTTC

d_gene: NA
j_gene: TRBJ2-5
abundance: NA
v_gene: TRBV27
CDR3aa: CASSLTDFATQYF
CDR3nt: TGTGCCAGCAGTTTGACGGATTTCGCGACCCAGTACTTC

d_gene: TRBD2
j_gene: TRBJ2-7
abundance: NA
v_gene: TRBV13
CDR3aa: CASSLSGDEQYF
CDR3nt: TGTGCCAGCAGCTTAAGCGGGGACGAGCAGTACTTC

d_gene: NA
j_gene: TRBJ1-2
abundance: NA
v_gene: TRBV5-6
CDR3aa: CASSTDELYGYTF
CDR3nt: TGTGCCAGCAGCACCGACGAACTCTATGGCTACACCTTC

d_gene: TRBD1
j_gene: TRBJ2-3
abundance: NA
v_gene: TRBV10-3
CDR3aa: CAISTGTGNPDTQYF
CDR3nt: TGTGCCATCAGTACCGGGACAGGGAACCCAGATACGCAGTATTTT

d_gene: NA
j_gene: TRBJ2-5
abundance: NA
v_gene: TRBV30
CDR3aa: CAWTRGYEETQYF
CDR3nt: TGTGCCTGGACTAGGGGGTACGAAGAGACCCAGTACTTC

d_gene: NA
j_gene: TRBJ1-4
abundance: NA
v_gene: TRBV6-6
CDR3aa: CASTNFQRQVDWELFF
CDR3nt: TGTGCCAGCACCAACTTCCAGAGACAGGTGGATTGGGAACTGTTTTTT

d_gene: TRBD2
j_gene: TRBJ2-1
abundance: NA
v_gene: TRBV15
CDR3aa: CATSRRGLAGDDEQFF
CDR3nt: TGTGCCACCAGCAGACGGGGACTAGCGGGAGACGATGAGCAGTTCTTC

d_gene: TRBD1
j_gene: TRBJ1-1
abundance: few
v_gene: TRBV19
CDR3aa: CASSTTGDTEAFF
CDR3nt: TGTGCCAGTAGTACGACAGGGGACACTGAAGCTTTCTTT

d_gene: TRBD1
j_gene: TRBJ1-1
abundance: NA
v_gene: TRBV5-1
CDR3aa: CASSSRQGMNTEAFF
CDR3nt: TGCGCCAGCAGCTCAAGACAGGGGATGAACACTGAAGCTTTCTTT

d_gene: NA
j_gene: TRBJ2-7
abundance: NA
v_gene: TRBV7-9
CDR3aa: CASSLRIGGATYEQYF
CDR3nt: TGTGCCAGCAGCTTACGAATTGGTGGGGCGACCTACGAGCAGTACTTC

d_gene: TRBD1
j_gene: TRBJ1-2
abundance: NA
v_gene: TRBV6-5
CDR3aa: CASSYSDRAGGGYTF
CDR3nt: TGTGCCAGCAGTTACTCCGACAGGGCAGGAGGTGGCTACACCTTC

d_gene: NA
j_gene: TRBJ1-2
abundance: NA
v_gene: TRBV5-6
CDR3aa: CASCQEGTSASYGYTF
CDR3nt: TGTGCCAGCTGTCAAGAAGGGACTTCGGCTAGCTATGGCTACACCTTC

d_gene: NA
j_gene: TRBJ2-3
abundance: NA
v_gene: TRBV27
CDR3aa: CASSLDRVTDTQYF
CDR3nt: TGTGCCAGCAGTCTGGACAGAGTCACAGATACGCAGTATTTT

d_gene: NA
j_gene: TRBJ1-1
abundance: NA
v_gene: TRBV5-8
CDR3aa: CASSLISNTEAFF
CDR3nt: TGTGCCAGCAGCTTGATTTCGAACACTGAAGCTTTCTTT

d_gene: TRBD1
j_gene: TRBJ1-1
abundance: NA
v_gene: TRBV19
CDR3aa: CASSATQGGETEAFF
CDR3nt: TGTGCCAGTAGTGCAACACAGGGGGGAGAGACTGAAGCTTTCTTT

d_gene: TRBD2
j_gene: TRBJ2-1
abundance: NA
v_gene: TRBV7-6
CDR3aa: CASSPLRAGVSYNEQFF
CDR3nt: TGTGCCAGCAGCCCTCTCCGAGCGGGAGTATCCTACAATGAGCAGTTCTTC

d_gene: TRBD1
j_gene: TRBJ2-3
abundance: NA
v_gene: TRBV5-8
CDR3aa: CASRQGAMDTQYF
CDR3nt: TGTGCCAGCAGGCAGGGGGCAATGGATACGCAGTATTTT

d_gene: NA
j_gene: TRBJ2-3
abundance: NA
v_gene: TRBV30
CDR3aa: CAWKRLTSTDTQYF
CDR3nt: TGTGCCTGGAAGCGGCTAACCAGCACAGATACGCAGTATTTT

d_gene: NA
j_gene: TRBJ2-7
abundance: NA
v_gene: TRBV9
CDR3aa: CASSVAPTGYYEQYF
CDR3nt: TGTGCCAGCAGCGTAGCCCCAACTGGCTACTACGAGCAGTACTTC

d_gene: NA
j_gene: TRBJ1-1
abundance: few
v_gene: TRBV9
CDR3aa: CASSVAGDTEAFF
CDR3nt: TGTGCCAGCAGCGTAGCGGGAGACACTGAAGCTTTCTTT

d_gene: TRBD1
j_gene: TRBJ2-7
abundance: NA
v_gene: TRBV5-1
CDR3aa: CASSFRLQGAYEQYF
CDR3nt: TGCGCCAGCAGCTTTCGTTTACAGGGGGCCTACGAGCAGTACTTC

d_gene: NA
j_gene: TRBJ2-1
abundance: NA
v_gene: TRBV7-9
CDR3aa: CASSSGSSYNEQFF
CDR3nt: TGTGCCAGCAGCTCCGGGAGCTCCTACAATGAGCAGTTCTTC

d_gene: NA
j_gene: TRBJ2-7
abundance: NA
v_gene: TRBV7-9
CDR3aa: CASSPGGLYEQYF
CDR3nt: TGTGCCAGCAGCCCAGGAGGATTGTACGAGCAGTACTTC

d_gene: TRBD1
j_gene: TRBJ2-7
abundance: NA
v_gene: TRBV28
CDR3aa: CASQEAGGYEQYF
CDR3nt: TGTGCCAGCCAGGAGGCAGGGGGCTACGAGCAGTACTTC

d_gene: TRBD1
j_gene: TRBJ1-2
abundance: NA
v_gene: TRBV30
CDR3aa: CAWSHRTGETF
CDR3nt: TGTGCCTGGAGCCACAGGACAGGCGAAACCTTC

d_gene: NA
j_gene: TRBJ1-1
abundance: NA
v_gene: TRBV6-1
CDR3aa: CASSQIRGFTEAFF
CDR3nt: TGTGCCAGCAGTCAAATCAGGGGTTTCACTGAAGCTTTCTTT

d_gene: NA
j_gene: TRBJ1-5
abundance: NA
v_gene: TRBV10-3
CDR3aa: CAISESTSYQPQHF
CDR3nt: TGTGCCATCAGTGAGTCAACAAGTTATCAGCCCCAGCATTTT

d_gene: NA
j_gene: TRBJ2-1
abundance: once
v_gene: TRBV9
CDR3aa: CASSVAAGSYYNEQFF
CDR3nt: TGTGCCAGCAGCGTAGCTGCGGGTAGTTACTACAATGAGCAGTTCTTC

d_gene: NA
j_gene: TRBJ1-3
abundance: NA
v_gene: TRBV29-1
CDR3aa: CSVETVGGGTSGNTIYF
CDR3nt: TGCAGCGTTGAAACGGTGGGGGGGGGAACCTCTGGAAACACCATATATTTT

d_gene: NA
j_gene: TRBJ2-7
abundance: NA
v_gene: TRBV19
CDR3aa: CASSIVGDTVAYEQYF
CDR3nt: TGTGCCAGTAGTATAGTTGGGGACACGGTTGCTTACGAGCAGTACTTC

d_gene: NA
j_gene: TRBJ2-2
abundance: NA
v_gene: TRBV15
CDR3aa: CATSRDHEGGMNTGELFF
CDR3nt: TGTGCCACCAGCAGAGATCATGAAGGAGGGATGAACACCGGGGAGCTGTTTTTT

d_gene: NA
j_gene: TRBJ1-1
abundance: few
v_gene: TRBV5-1
CDR3aa: CASTENTEAFF
CDR3nt: TGCGCCAGCACCGAGAACACTGAAGCTTTCTTT